Reported below is one TCR beta chain. Its antigen remains unidentified. TCRdb's table, derived via immunoSEQ multiplex PCR, lists solely in-frame clones and lacks some. Of about 150,000 clones listed, 88% are singletons. This specimen comes from a study of T cell responses to AZD1222 COVID-19 vaccine. Study-wide results and limits: Compared with day 0, the breadth and depth of the Spike-specific TCR repertoire rose significantly after two doses of AZD1222. Spike regions recognized by vaccine-associated CD4 TCRs spanned the protein, led by 160-218 and 743-854. Reportedly, nearly half of unique spike TCRs recognized epitopes outside B.1.351/B.1.1.7 mutations.

This CDR3 is 16 amino acids long. Germline CDR1 reads MNHEY; CDR2 reads SMNVEV (reference sequence). V gave up 1 base and J gave up 6 bases; unmatched junction bases: 6. This chain connects TRBV27 to TRBJ2-1, with 10 bases that match TRBD1. This TCR came from an adult in good health. Sequencing used peripheral blood, obtained on day 0 of AZD1222 vaccination. CDR3 nucleotides: TGTGCCAGCAGTTTATGGGGACAGGGGTATGGCAATGAGCAGTTCTTC. This translates into CASSLWGQGYGNEQFF.